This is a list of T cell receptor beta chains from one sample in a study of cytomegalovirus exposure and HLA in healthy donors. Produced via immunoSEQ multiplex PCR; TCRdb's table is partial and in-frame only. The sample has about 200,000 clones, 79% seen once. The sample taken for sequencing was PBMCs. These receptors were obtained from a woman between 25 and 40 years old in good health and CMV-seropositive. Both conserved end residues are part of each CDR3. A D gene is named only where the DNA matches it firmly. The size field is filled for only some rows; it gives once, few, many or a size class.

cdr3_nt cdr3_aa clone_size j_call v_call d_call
TGTGCCAGCAGCCCTAGACTCGACAGTTCCTACGAGCAGTACTTC CASSPRLDSSYEQYF few TRBJ2-7 TRBV7-9 .
TGCGCCAGCAGCTTGGGGTTCTATAGCGGGAGGGTGAAAAACATTCAGTACTTC CASSLGFYSGRVKNIQYF . TRBJ2-4 TRBV5-1 TRBD2
TGTGCCAGCAGTGAAGCGCTAGGGGGCCCCGTAGGAAACATTCAGTACTTC CASSEALGGPVGNIQYF . TRBJ2-4 TRBV6-1 TRBD1
TGTGCCAGCAGCTTAGGGCTTAACGGGCCGGGGGCCCAGTACTTC CASSLGLNGPGAQYF . TRBJ2-5 TRBV7-6 .
TGTGCCAGTAGTATTCGGCGGGACTACGAGCAGTACTTC CASSIRRDYEQYF . TRBJ2-7 TRBV19 .
TGTGCCAGCAGCTTAGGGGCGGGGACCTCCTACGAGCAGTACTTC CASSLGAGTSYEQYF . TRBJ2-7 TRBV11-3 .
TGCAGTGCTTATGAGGACACCATATATTTT CSAYEDTIYF few TRBJ1-3 TRBV20-1 .
TGTGCCAGCAGCTTACGTGCAGGGAAGAATGAAAAACTGTTTTTT CASSLRAGKNEKLFF . TRBJ1-4 TRBV7-8 .
TGCGCCAGCAGCTTACAGGGGGAGGGGGCCAACGTCCTGACTTTC CASSLQGEGANVLTF . TRBJ2-6 TRBV5-1 TRBD1
TGCGCCAGCAGCCACGAACAGTTTGTCACAGATACGCAGTATTTT CASSHEQFVTDTQYF few TRBJ2-3 TRBV4-1 .
TGTGCCAGCAGCTTACTAGGGGCGGGAAACACTGAAGCTTTCTTT CASSLLGAGNTEAFF . TRBJ1-1 TRBV7-2 .
TGTGCCAGCAGCCTGGAGAGTGGCCAGACGATACGAGGCTATGGCTACACCTTC CASSLESGQTIRGYGYTF . TRBJ1-2 TRBV5-6 .
TGCAGCGTGCAGGGGGGCGCCTACGAGCAGTACTTC CSVQGGAYEQYF . TRBJ2-7 TRBV29-1 .
TGTGCCAGCAGCTTAAGGGGCGGGGGTGATCAGCCCCAGCATTTT CASSLRGGGDQPQHF . TRBJ1-5 TRBV11-2 .
TGCGCCAGCAGACTAGCGGGCAGCTCCTACAATGAGCAGTTCTTC CASRLAGSSYNEQFF . TRBJ2-1 TRBV10-1 TRBD2
TGCGCCAGCAGCCAAGATGCAGGGCCAAGGTCTGGAAACACCATATATTTT CASSQDAGPRSGNTIYF . TRBJ1-3 TRBV4-3 .
TGCGCCAGCAGCTTAAGTTCCGGGCAGCCCCAGCATTTT CASSLSSGQPQHF . TRBJ1-5 TRBV5-1 .
TGTGCCAGCAGCCAAGGACTGATAGGCGAGCAGTACTTC CASSQGLIGEQYF . TRBJ2-7 TRBV14 .
TGTGCCTGGAAACTCTCCCCAGGGGCCTCCTACGAGCAGTACTTC CAWKLSPGASYEQYF once TRBJ2-7 TRBV30 .
TGCGCCAGCAGCGGGCCCCGGGGCTACAATGAGCAGTTCTTC CASSGPRGYNEQFF . TRBJ2-1 TRBV5-1 .